This T cell receptor (beta chain) was obtained from a study of T cells in Graves' hyperthyroidism and ophthalmopathy. Study overall: Peripheral blood was taken when the disease was first diagnosed, before any treatment began. Findings and limits, study-wide: In blood, most of the thyroid clonotypes expanded above 0.001 were also present.

Remarks on this clonotype: Its antigen is not identified.

V was cut by 7 bases and J by 2 bases, with 11 bases left in between. Germline assignment: CDR1 MNHNS and CDR2 SASEGT. This CDR3 spans 13 amino acids. RNA transcripts provided the source from which TCR beta CDR3 regions were amplified. First-round RT-PCR of the TCR CDR3 relied on the HTBI primer set. MiXCR, applied by TCRdb to the multiplex PCR reads, yields one record per CDR3 protein. The table lists approximately 300,000 distinct CDR3 sequences, around 20% of them singletons. Among ophthalmopathy patients, the Clinical Activity Score reached at least 3, the NOSPECS grade reached at least 4, and duration remained under 3 months.

The sequenced sample was blood. This receptor was identified in a man between 50 and 59 years old with Graves' ophthalmopathy. The rearrangement uses TRBV6-1 and TRBJ1-2; a weak D match, TRBD1 (6 bases). CDR3 nucleotides: TGTGCCAGCACCGGCGGACAGAACTATGGCTACACCTTC. Amino acids: CASTGGQNYGYTF.